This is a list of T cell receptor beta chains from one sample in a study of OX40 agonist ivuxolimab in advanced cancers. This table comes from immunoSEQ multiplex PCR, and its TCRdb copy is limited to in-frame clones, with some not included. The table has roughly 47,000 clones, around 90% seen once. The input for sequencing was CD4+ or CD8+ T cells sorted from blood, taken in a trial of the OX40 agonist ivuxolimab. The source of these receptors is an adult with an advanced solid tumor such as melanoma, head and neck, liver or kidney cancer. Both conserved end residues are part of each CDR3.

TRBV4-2,CASSLGAGANTGELFF
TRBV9,CASSSGGGRTYNEQFF
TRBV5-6,CASSLGYEQYF
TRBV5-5,CASSLAISGPLNGYTF
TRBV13,CASSLGSGERYF
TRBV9,CASSVDGDLREQYF
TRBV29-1,CSVALGEFF
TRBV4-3,CASSQDSGPRTGAHSPLHF
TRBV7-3,CASSSPRGLDNEQFF
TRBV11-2,CASSPLLKSYEQYF
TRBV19,CASRTGTNTEAFF
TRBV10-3,CAISDWGPTNTGELFF
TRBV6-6,CASSSLVDEQYF
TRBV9,CASSVVAGTNEKLFF
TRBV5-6,CASSLSGELDGYTF
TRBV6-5,CASSYRWGGQFF
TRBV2,CASSGLPHTDTQYF
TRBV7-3,CASSLTPRTDTQYF
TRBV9,CASSPTGGTVLTYEQYF
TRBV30,CAWDGTVLGKLGAQYF
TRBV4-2,CASSNVAGVTDTQYF
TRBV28,CASSLYREDNSPLHF
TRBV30,CAWTYRGPGNTIYF
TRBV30,CAWLLRGSDEQFF
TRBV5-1,CASSLALETSQGDEQFF
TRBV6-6,CASSFPDSFEAFF
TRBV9,CASSPEGSETQYF
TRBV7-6,CASSSTNTEAFF
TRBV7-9,CASSFNEEAFF
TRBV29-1,CSVETGGPYEQYF
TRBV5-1,CASSLAGGPPHEQYF
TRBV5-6,CASQSEPLSGNTIYF
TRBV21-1,CASSKGRGWSDRPPKGYTF
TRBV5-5,CASSTYGIRGLGYGYTF
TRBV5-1,CASSYHRGWGETAQYF
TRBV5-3,CARSLTISTVHEQYF
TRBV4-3,CASSQEYRGWYEQYF
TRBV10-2,CASSPGLALTDTQYF
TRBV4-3,CASSQDGGAGGRGETQYF
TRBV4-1,CASSQESAGWNQPQHF
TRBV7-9,CASSLKGHEQYF
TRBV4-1,CASSQRGAEEKLFF
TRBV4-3,CASSQELLAGSNEQFF
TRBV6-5,CASSYVGTSTDTQYF
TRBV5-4,CASSLGSEAFF
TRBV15,CATSREASGRLDNEQFF
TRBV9,CASSDSGSSTDTQYF
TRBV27,CASSFGRMNSYNSPLHF
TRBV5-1,CASSLARDNEQFF
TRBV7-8,CASSSQGKSYGYTF
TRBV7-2,CASSPLAGRQDTQYF
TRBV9,CASSVALAAYNEQFF
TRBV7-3,CASSLGRGGAEAFF
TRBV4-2,CASSQDFRGETEAFF